This T cell receptor (beta chain) derives from a study of cytomegalovirus exposure and HLA in healthy donors. The V and J ends lost 5 bases and 4 bases, in that order; junction bases with no gene match: 5. This CDR3 comprises 13 residues. CDR1 is SGHNT, CDR2 YYREEE, per germline (reference sequence). The study's findings and limits: The classifier reportedly diagnosed cytomegalovirus status with high specificity and sensitivity.

The PCR contained 60 Vbeta and 13 Jbeta primers. Only in-frame clones appear in the TCRdb table, and some are missing; sequencing was by immunoSEQ multiplex PCR. The sample carries 80,000 to 95,000 clones, roughly 81% recorded once. There are a few counts of this clone. Its antigen is undetermined. The sequenced material came from PBMCs. This chain uses TRBV5-4 with TRBJ1-2; 7 positions agree with TRBD1. The receptor comes from a woman younger than 35 in good health and CMV-seropositive. The CDR3 is CASRPTGIYGYTF. DNA of the CDR3: TGTGCCAGCAGGCCGACAGGGATCTATGGCTACACCTTC.